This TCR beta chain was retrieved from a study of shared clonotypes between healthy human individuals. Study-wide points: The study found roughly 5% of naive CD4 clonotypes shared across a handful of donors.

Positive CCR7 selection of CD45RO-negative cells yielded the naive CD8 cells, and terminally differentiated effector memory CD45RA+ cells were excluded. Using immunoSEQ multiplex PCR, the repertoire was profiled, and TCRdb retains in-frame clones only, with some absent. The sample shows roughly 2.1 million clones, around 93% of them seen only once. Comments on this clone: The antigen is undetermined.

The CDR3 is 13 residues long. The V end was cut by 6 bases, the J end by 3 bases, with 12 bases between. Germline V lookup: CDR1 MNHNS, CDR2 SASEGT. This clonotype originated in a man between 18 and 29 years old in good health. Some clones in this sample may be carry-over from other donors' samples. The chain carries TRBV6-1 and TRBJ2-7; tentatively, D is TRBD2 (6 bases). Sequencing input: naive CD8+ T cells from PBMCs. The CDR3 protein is CASRGWGDYEQYF. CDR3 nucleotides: TGTGCCAGCAGGGGGTGGGGGGACTACGAGCAGTACTTC.